Included here is one T cell receptor beta chain sequence, with context. The sample belongs to a study of T cell clonotyping in hematopoietic cell transplantation. Profiling relied on immunoSEQ multiplex PCR, and the TCRdb table lists in-frame clones only, not all of them. The repertoire holds about 3,300 clones, with around 63% as singletons. J gave up 3 bases and V 1 base, and 0 bases lay outside the gene matches. The CDR3 runs 14 residues. Germline-derived CDR1 and CDR2 are LNHDA and SQIVND (reference sequence). This material consisted of peripheral blood mononuclear cells, taken 30 days after allogeneic stem cell transplant. This TCR was sampled from a female patient younger than 45 who had an allogeneic stem cell transplant, so T cells may come from the graft donor. Some clones in this sample may be carry-over from other donors' samples. The J gene is TRBJ2-7, the V gene TRBV19; 10 bases fit TRBD1. The CDR3 bases are TGTGCCAGTAGTATAGGGACAGGGGGCTACGAGCAGTACTTC. Its translation: CASSIGTGGYEQYF.